This T cell receptor (beta chain) was sequenced in a study of metastatic and nonmetastatic thyroid tumors. This clone was seen ten or more times. Using MiXCR, TCRdb reanalyzed the PCR reads. This sample yields approximately 20,000 clones, of which just over 14% are seen a single time; 14% belongs to the top ten. Germline lookup yields CDR1 SNHLY and CDR2 FYNNEI. This CDR3 comprises 15 residues. V was shortened by 2 bases and J by 3 bases, with 13 bases between the two germline ends. Ahead of thyroid surgery, no patient had received treatment of any kind. Sequenced: tumor tissue. The V and J genes are TRBV2 and TRBJ1-1; D might be TRBD1 (5 bases). This receptor was identified in a female donor with papillary thyroid cancer or a benign thyroid nodule (not recorded which). Some clones in this sample may be carry-over from other donors' samples. In nucleotides, the CDR3 is TGTGCCAGCAGTGAACAGGGTCGTGTCGACACTGAAGCTTTCTTT. This encodes CASSEQGRVDTEAFF.